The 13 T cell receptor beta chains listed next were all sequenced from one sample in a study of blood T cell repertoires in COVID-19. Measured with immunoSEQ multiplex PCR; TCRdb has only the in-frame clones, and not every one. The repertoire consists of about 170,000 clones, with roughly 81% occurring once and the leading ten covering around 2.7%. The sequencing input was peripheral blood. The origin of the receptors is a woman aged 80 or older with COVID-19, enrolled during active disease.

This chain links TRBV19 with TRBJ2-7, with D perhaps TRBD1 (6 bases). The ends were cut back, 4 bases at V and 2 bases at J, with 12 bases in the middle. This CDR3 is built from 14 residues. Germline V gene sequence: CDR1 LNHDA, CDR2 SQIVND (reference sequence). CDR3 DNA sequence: TGTGCCAGTAGTAGAGGACAGATGACCTACGAGCAGTACTTC. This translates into CASSRGQMTYEQYF.

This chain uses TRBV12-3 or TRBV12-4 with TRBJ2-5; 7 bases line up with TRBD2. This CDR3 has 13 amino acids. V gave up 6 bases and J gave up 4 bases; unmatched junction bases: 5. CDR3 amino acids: CASRTSFGETQYF. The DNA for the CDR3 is TGTGCCAGCAGGACTAGCTTCGGAGAGACCCAGTACTTC.

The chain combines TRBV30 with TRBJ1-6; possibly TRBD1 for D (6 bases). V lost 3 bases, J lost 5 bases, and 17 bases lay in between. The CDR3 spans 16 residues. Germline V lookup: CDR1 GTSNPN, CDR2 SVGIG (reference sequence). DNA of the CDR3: TGTGCCTGGAGGAGCGGGGGCTGGGTTGATAATTCACCCCTCCACTTT. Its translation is CAWRSGGWVDNSPLHF.

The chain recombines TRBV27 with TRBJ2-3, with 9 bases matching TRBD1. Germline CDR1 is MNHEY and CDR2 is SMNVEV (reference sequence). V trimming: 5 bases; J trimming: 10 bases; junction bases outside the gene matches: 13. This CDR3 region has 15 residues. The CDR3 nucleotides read TGTGCCAGCAGTGGACAGGGGACCCCGGACCTGGCGCAGTATTTT. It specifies CASSGQGTPDLAQYF.

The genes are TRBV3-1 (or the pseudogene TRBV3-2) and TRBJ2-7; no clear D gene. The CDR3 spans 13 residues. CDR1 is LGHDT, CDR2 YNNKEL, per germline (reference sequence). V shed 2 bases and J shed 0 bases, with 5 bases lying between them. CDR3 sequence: CASSQLLSYEQYF. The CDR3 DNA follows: TGTGCCAGCAGCCAACTCCTCTCCTACGAGCAGTACTTC.

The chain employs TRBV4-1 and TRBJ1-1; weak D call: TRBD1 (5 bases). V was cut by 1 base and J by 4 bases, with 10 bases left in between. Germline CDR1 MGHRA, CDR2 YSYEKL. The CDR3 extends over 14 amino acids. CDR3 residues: CASSQGYGATEAFF. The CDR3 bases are TGCGCCAGCAGCCAAGGATATGGGGCCACTGAAGCTTTCTTT.

CDR3 in DNA: TGTGCCAGCAGTTTTTTGGGCAGACGGGGCAAAAACATTCAGTACTTC. It translates to CASSFLGRRGKNIQYF. The gene calls are TRBV28 and TRBJ2-4; possible D gene TRBD2, 5 bases. Trimming took off 3 bases at V and 3 bases at J, with 15 bases between the two ends. Germline-derived CDR1 and CDR2 are MDHEN and SYDVKM. This CDR3 has 16 amino acids.

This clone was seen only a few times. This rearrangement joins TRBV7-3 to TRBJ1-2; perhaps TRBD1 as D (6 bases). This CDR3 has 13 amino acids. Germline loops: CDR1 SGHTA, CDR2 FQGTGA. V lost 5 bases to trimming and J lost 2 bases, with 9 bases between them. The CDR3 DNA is TGTGCCAGCAGCCGCACAGGGAACTATGGCTACACCTTC. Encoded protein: CASSRTGNYGYTF.

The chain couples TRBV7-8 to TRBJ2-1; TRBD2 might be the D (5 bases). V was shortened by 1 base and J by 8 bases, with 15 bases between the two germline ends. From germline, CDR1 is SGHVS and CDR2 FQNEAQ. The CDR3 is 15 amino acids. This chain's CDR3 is CASSLGLARSDEQFF. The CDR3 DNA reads TGTGCCAGCAGCTTAGGGCTAGCTCGTTCCGATGAGCAGTTCTTC.

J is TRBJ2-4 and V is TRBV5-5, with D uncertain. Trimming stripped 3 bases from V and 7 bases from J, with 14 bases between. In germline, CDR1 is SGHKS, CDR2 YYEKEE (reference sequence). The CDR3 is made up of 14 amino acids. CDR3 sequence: CASSSDRVWNIQYF. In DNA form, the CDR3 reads TGTGCCAGCAGCTCCGATCGGGTCTGGAACATTCAGTACTTC.

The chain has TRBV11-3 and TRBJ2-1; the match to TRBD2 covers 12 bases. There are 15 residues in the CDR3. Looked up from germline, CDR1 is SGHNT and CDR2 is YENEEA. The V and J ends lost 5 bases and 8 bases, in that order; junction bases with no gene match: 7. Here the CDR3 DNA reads TGTGCCAGCAGCCACCCGGGACTAGCGGGCCATGAGCAGTTCTTC. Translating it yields CASSHPGLAGHEQFF.

The CDR3 sequence: CASSSTGQGNEKLFF. The CDR3 bases are TGTGCCAGCAGCTCCACGGGACAGGGGAATGAAAAACTGTTTTTT. The chain joins TRBV5-6 to TRBJ1-4; TRBD1 agrees at 10 bases. This CDR3 is 15 amino acids long. J gave up 5 bases and V 3 bases, and 4 bases lay outside the gene matches. The germline CDR1 and CDR2 sequences are SGHDT and YYEEEE.

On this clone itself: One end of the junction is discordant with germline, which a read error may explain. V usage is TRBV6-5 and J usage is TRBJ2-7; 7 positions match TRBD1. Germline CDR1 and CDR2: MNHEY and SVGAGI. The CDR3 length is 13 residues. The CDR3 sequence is CASRTGTVPLRVF. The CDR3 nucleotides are TGTGCCAGCAGGACCGGGACAGTCCCCTTAAGAGTCTTC.